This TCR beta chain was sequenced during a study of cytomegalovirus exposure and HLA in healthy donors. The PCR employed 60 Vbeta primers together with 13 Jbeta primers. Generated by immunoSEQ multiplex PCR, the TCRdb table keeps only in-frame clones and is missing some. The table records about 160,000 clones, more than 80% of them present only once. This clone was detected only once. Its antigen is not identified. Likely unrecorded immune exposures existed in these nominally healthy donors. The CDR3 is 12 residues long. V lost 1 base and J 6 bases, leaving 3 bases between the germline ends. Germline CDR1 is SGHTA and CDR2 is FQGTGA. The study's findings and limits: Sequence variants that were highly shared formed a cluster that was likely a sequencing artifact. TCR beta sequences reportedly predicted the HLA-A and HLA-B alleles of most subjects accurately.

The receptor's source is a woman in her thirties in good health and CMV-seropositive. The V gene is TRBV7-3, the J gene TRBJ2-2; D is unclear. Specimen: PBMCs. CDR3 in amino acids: CASSLKPGELFF. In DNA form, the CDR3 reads TGTGCCAGCAGCTTAAAGCCCGGGGAGCTGTTTTTT.